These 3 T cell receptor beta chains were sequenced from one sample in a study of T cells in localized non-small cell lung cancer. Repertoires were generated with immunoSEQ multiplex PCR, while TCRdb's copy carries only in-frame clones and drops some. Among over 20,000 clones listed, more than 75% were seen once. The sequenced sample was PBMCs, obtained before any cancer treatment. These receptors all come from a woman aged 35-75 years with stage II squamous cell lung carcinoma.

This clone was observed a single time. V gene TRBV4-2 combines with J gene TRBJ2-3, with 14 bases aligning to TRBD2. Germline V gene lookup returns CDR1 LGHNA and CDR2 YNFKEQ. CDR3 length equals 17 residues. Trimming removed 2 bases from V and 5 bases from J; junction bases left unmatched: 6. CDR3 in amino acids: CASSQLGGLAGGDTQYF. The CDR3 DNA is TGTGCCAGCAGCCAACTAGGCGGACTAGCGGGGGGAGATACGCAGTATTTT.

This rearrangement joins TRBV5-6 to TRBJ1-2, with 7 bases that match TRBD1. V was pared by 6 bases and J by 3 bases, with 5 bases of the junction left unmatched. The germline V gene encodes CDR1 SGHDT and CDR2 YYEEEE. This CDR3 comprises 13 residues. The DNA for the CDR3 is TGTGCCAGCACCCAGACAGGGCACTATGGCTACACCTTC. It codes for CASTQTGHYGYTF.

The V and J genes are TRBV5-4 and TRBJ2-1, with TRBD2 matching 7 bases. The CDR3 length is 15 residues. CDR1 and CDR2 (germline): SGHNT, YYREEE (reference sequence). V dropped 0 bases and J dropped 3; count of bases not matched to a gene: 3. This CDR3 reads CASSLESGVYNEQFF. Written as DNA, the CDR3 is TGTGCCAGCAGCTTGGAAAGCGGGGTCTACAATGAGCAGTTCTTC.